This T cell receptor beta chain was profiled in a study of identical twins. The sample holds a few counts of this clonotype. Its antigen is undetermined. Whole-study findings and limits: Beta out-of-frame sequences showed weaker excess sharing between twins.

MiXCR, applied by TCRdb to the 5' RACE reads, yields one record per CDR3 protein. The table shows approximately 230,000 distinct CDR3 sequences, with approximately 7.1% occurring only once. The CDR3 loop spans 15 amino acids. Trimming pared 5 bases from V and 1 base from J, leaving 15 bases between. Germline V gives CDR1 MNHEY, CDR2 SVGEGT. The same sample was also studied in work on T cells expressing NK-cell markers. From that paper: The dominant NKG2C+ clonotypes represented about 1.0-7.0% of CD8+ T cells in six donors.

Sequenced sample: CD8+ T cells sorted from blood. This chain uses TRBV6-2 or TRBV6-3 with TRBJ2-7, with a tentative D call TRBD2 (6 bases). This sequence originates from a woman aged 18-29 years in good health. The CDR3 nucleotides are TGTGCCAGCAGTGGAGGGCGGCTAGTTTCCTACGAGCAGTACTTC. It translates to CASSGGRLVSYEQYF.